The T cell receptor (beta chain) under discussion was sequenced for a study of tumor-infiltrating lymphocytes in localized non-small cell lung cancer. Points from the study as a whole: Compared with uninvolved lung, tumors showed higher T cell infiltration by TCRbeta sequencing. Different pieces of the same tissue were used for each assay. Tumor T-cell fraction was not associated with recurrence-free survival. Only some patients had TCR sequencing, depending on available tissue.

The germline V gene encodes CDR1 GTSNPN and CDR2 SVGIG (reference sequence). V shed 5 bases and J 3 bases; nucleotides not matched to a gene: 3. The CDR3 has 12 residues. Repertoires were generated with immunoSEQ multiplex PCR, while TCRdb's copy carries only in-frame clones and drops some. The sample records tens of thousands of clones, approximately 64% being singletons. Details on this clone: No antigen is known for it.

What was sequenced was lung tumor tissue. The sequence came from a human donor with non-small cell lung cancer. The chain uses TRBV30 and TRBJ2-7, with 8 bases lining up with TRBD1. CDR3 nucleotide sequence: TGTGCCTGGGGACAGGGAGGCTACGAGCAGTACTTC. Translated: CAWGQGGYEQYF.